This TCR beta chain is from a study of regulatory T cells in long-lasting Graves disease. About the study: Treatment with antithyroid drugs for over 5 years, together with positive TSH receptor antibodies, meant persistent Graves' disease.

Whole-study findings and limits: Having only a small sample size may have limited accuracy. Compared with new cases, persistent Graves' patients showed reduced TCR diversity. TRBV28, TRBJ1-2 and TRBJ2-5 emerged as the favored segments in persistent disease.

With 0 bases clipped from V and 0 bases from J, the junction kept 4 bases outside the gene matches. Germline V gene sequence: CDR1 LNHDA, CDR2 SQIVND (reference sequence). This CDR3 has 17 residues. Time point given: persistent/refractory GD, antithyroid drugs over 5 years with positive TRAb. The TCR library used RNA extracted from PBMCs. For TCR beta, libraries came from iRepertoire HTBI primers and Arm-PCR of CDR3 regions. MiXCR was run by TCRdb on the multiplex PCR reads, yielding one entry per CDR3 protein. The sample carries under 450,000 distinct CDR3 sequences, about a quarter recorded once. Of note for this clonotype: Its antigen is not identified.

This receptor was obtained from a female donor with Graves disease. The chain couples TRBV19 to TRBJ1-5; 8 bases are a match to TRBD1. Material: peripheral blood mononuclear cells (PBMCs), obtained when the disease was refractory, from a patient treated with antithyroid drugs. CDR3 residues: CASSIEYRGFSNQPQHF. In nucleotides, the CDR3 is TGTGCCAGTAGTATAGAATACAGGGGGTTTAGCAATCAGCCCCAGCATTTT.